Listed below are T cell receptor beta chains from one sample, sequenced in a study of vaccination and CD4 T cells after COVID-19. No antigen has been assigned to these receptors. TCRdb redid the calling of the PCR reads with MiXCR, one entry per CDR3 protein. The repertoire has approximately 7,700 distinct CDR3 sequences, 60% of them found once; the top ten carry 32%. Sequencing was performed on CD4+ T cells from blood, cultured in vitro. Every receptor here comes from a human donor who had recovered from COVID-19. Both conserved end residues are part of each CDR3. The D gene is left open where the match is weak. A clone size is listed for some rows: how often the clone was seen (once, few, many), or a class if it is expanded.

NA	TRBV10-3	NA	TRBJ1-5	TGTGCCATCAGTGAGTTGAATAGCAATCAGCCCCAGCATTTT	CAISELNSNQPQHF
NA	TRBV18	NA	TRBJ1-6	TGTGCCAGCTCACCCAGGACCGCTGATAATTCACCCCTCCACTTT	CASSPRTADNSPLHF
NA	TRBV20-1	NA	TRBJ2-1	TGCAGTGCTAGGGAGCCAGGGGGGTCCTACAATGAGCAGTTCTTC	CSAREPGGSYNEQFF
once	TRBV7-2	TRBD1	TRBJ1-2	TGTGCCAGCAGCCCTTCGACAGGGGCTCTATATGGCTACACCTTC	CASSPSTGALYGYTF
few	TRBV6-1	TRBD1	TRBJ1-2	TGTGCCAGCAGCCGGACGACAGGGTCTAACTATGGCTACACCTTC	CASSRTTGSNYGYTF
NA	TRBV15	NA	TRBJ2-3	TGTGCCACCAGCGACTTCACCGGGACAGATACGCAGTATTTT	CATSDFTGTDTQYF
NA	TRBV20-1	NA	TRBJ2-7	TGCAGTGCTAGAGATGGCGGATCCTACGAGCAGTATTTC	CSARDGGSYEQYF
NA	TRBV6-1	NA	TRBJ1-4	TGTGCCAGCATGCAGGGCCCTAATGAAAAACTGTTTTTT	CASMQGPNEKLFF
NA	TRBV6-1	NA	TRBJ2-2	TGTGCCAGCAGTGAAGCCCTGCCTAGGCTGGCCGCCGGGGAGCTGTTTTTT	CASSEALPRLAAGELFF
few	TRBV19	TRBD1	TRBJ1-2	TGTGCCAGTAGTAGGGACAGGCTCTATGGCTACACCTTC	CASSRDRLYGYTF
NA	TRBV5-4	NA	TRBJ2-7	TGTGCCAGCAGCTCGCCTATGACAGGGAGGAACGAGCAGTACTTC	CASSSPMTGRNEQYF
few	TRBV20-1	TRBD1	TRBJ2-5	TGCAGTGCCACAGGGGGACGGGAGACCCAGTACTTC	CSATGGRETQYF
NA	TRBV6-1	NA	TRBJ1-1	TGTGCCAGCAGCCGGGATCCAATTCCTCCTTTGAACACTGAAGCTTTCTTT	CASSRDPIPPLNTEAFF
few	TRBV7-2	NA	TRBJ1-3	TGTGCCAGCAGCCCACGGGGGGGGGCTGGAAACACCATATATTTT	CASSPRGGAGNTIYF
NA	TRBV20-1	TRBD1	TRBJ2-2	TGCAGTGCCGGGACAGGGGGACGCCTCAACACCGGGGAGCTGTTTTTT	CSAGTGGRLNTGELFF
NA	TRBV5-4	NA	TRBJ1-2	TGTGCCAGCAGCTCCGCCCGAAGCTATGGCTACACCTTC	CASSSARSYGYTF
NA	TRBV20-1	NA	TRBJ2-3	TGCAGTCGGTCGCCATTGCTATCCACAGATACGCAGTATTTT	CSRSPLLSTDTQYF
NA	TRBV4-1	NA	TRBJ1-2	TGCGCCAGCAGCCAAGAGGGGATCCGAGGCTATGGCTACACCTTC	CASSQEGIRGYGYTF
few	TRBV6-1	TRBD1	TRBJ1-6	TGTGCCAGCAGGGGACAGATCTATAATTCACCCCTCCACTTT	CASRGQIYNSPLHF
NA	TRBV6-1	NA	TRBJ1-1	TGTGCCAGCACCAACATAGGGGGTGAAGCTTTCTTT	CASTNIGGEAFF
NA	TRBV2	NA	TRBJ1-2	TGTGCCAGCAACCTACGGTTGGGCGGCTACACCTTC	CASNLRLGGYTF
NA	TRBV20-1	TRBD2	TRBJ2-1	TGCAGTGCCATACTAGCGGGGGGGCCGGGTGAGCAGTTCTTC	CSAILAGGPGEQFF
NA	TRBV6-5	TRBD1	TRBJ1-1	TGTGCCAGCAGTTACTCTCTACAGGGGACTGAAGCTTTCTTT	CASSYSLQGTEAFF
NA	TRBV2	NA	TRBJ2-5	TGTGCCAGCAGTCGTAAGTTCGAGACCCAGTACTTC	CASSRKFETQYF
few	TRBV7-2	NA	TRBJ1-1	TGTGCCAGCAGCTTGTTCAGAAGTAACGCTCCGAACACTGAAGCTTTCTTT	CASSLFRSNAPNTEAFF
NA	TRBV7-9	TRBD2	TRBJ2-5	TGTGCCAGCAGCTTAGTATCGTCGGGGGGGACCCAGTACTTC	CASSLVSSGGTQYF
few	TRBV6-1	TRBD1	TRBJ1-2	TGTGCCAGCAGCCCCGGACAGGGGCGCCCTAGCACCTTC	CASSPGQGRPSTF
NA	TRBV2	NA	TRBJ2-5	TGTGCCAGCAGTGGACAGACCCAAGAGACCCAGTACTTC	CASSGQTQETQYF
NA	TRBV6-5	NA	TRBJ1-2	TGTGCCAGCAGTTACGGGGTGGACTATGGCTACACCTTC	CASSYGVDYGYTF
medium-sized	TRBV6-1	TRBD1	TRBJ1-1	TGTGCCAGCACCCCTATCCTCGGACAGGGGGCGAGAACTGAAGCTTTCTTT	CASTPILGQGARTEAFF
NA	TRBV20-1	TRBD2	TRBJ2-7	TGCAGTGCTAGCCTAGCGGGAGGTCTCTCCTACGAGCAGTACTTC	CSASLAGGLSYEQYF
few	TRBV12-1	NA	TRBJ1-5	TGTGCCAGCAGCTGCCGGGACAGGGAGCTCAAGCCCCAGCATTTT	CASSCRDRELKPQHF
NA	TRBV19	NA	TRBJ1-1	TGTGCCAGTAGCGAGGCAGTAGGCACTGAAGCTTTCTTT	CASSEAVGTEAFF
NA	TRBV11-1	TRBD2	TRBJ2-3	TGTGCCAGCAGCTTAGGAGCGGGAGCTTGGGATACGCAGTATTTT	CASSLGAGAWDTQYF
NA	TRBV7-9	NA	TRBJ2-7	TGTGCCAGCAGCTTAGTACAGGGAACCGAGCAGTACTTC	CASSLVQGTEQYF
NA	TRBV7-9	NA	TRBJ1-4	TGTGCCAGCAGCCGTACAGGGCGAGGGTCGAGTGAAAAACTGTTTTTT	CASSRTGRGSSEKLFF
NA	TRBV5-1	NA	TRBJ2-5	TGCGCCAGCAGCTTGATGGGGCCGTACCAAGAGACCCAGTACTTC	CASSLMGPYQETQYF
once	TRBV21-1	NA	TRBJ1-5	TGTGCCAGCAGCAAAGAGGGCGGGCGGAATCAGCCCCAGCATTTT	CASSKEGGRNQPQHF
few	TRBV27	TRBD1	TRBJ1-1	TGTGCCAGCAGTTTGGGCAGGGGGTTCGCTGAAGCTTTCTTT	CASSLGRGFAEAFF
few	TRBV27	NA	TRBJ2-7	TGTGCCAGCCGGGAGACAGGACCCCCCCGAGGGTACGAGCAGTACTTC	CASRETGPPRGYEQYF
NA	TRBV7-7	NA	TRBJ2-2	TGTGCTAGCAGCGCAAAACTAGCCAACGCGAACACCGGGGAGCTGTTTTTT	CASSAKLANANTGELFF
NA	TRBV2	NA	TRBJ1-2	TGTGCCAGCAGTGAACACGTCGGTGTCTATGGCTACACCTTC	CASSEHVGVYGYTF
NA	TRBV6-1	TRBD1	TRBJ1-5	TGTGCCAGCGGACCGACAGGGATTAGCAATCAGCCCCAGCATTTT	CASGPTGISNQPQHF
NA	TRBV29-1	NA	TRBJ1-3	TGCAGCGTCGCCCCGGACATTTTTGGCACCATATATTTT	CSVAPDIFGTIYF
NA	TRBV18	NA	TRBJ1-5	TGTGCCAGCTCACCTACAGGGTCCACCAATCAGCCCCAGCATTTT	CASSPTGSTNQPQHF
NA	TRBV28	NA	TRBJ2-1	TGTGCCAGCATCGGGGTCGCAGGGGGGTCTGAGCAGTTCTTC	CASIGVAGGSEQFF
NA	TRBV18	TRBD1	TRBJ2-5	TGTGCCAGCTCACCTCCGACAGGGTACGGCGAGACCCAGTACTTC	CASSPPTGYGETQYF
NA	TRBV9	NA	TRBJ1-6	TGTGCCAGCAGCGTAGACGAAGGGGATTCACCCCTCCACTTT	CASSVDEGDSPLHF
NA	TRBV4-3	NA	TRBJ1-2	TGCGCCAGCAGCCAAGCCCTTACTCCGACAGGATTAGGCGGCTACACCTTC	CASSQALTPTGLGGYTF
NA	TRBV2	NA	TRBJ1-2	TGTGCCAGCAGTTTTTCAGTCACTAACTATGGCTACACCTTC	CASSFSVTNYGYTF
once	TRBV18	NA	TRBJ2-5	TGTGCCAGCTCACCACAGACCCAATTAGGGACCCAGTACTTC	CASSPQTQLGTQYF
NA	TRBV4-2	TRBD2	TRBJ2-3	TGTGCCAGCAGCCAAGAAGCCAGCGGGAGGGGCACAGATACGCAGTATTTT	CASSQEASGRGTDTQYF
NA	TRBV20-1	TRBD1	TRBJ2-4	TGCAGTGCGATCAGGGGGCGGTTAAACATTCAGTACTTC	CSAIRGRLNIQYF
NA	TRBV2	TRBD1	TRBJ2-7	TGTGCCAGCGGTGGGGACAGCTCCTACGAGCAGTACTTC	CASGGDSSYEQYF
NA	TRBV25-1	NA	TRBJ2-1	TGTGCCAGCAGTGAATTTTTAAGCGGCAACCACAATGAGCAGTTCTTC	CASSEFLSGNHNEQFF
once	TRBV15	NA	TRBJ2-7	TGTGCCACCAGAAGCCTAGCGCATTCCTACGAGCAGTACTTC	CATRSLAHSYEQYF
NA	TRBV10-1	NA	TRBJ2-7	TGCGCCAGCAGGGACAAGTCCTACGAGCAGTACTTC	CASRDKSYEQYF
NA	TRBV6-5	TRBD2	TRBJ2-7	TGTGCCAGCAGTTACCTCGGGGGGTCCTACGAGCAGTACTTC	CASSYLGGSYEQYF
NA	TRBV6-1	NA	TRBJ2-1	TGTGCCAGCAGTCGACCCGACGGGGAGCAGTTCTTC	CASSRPDGEQFF